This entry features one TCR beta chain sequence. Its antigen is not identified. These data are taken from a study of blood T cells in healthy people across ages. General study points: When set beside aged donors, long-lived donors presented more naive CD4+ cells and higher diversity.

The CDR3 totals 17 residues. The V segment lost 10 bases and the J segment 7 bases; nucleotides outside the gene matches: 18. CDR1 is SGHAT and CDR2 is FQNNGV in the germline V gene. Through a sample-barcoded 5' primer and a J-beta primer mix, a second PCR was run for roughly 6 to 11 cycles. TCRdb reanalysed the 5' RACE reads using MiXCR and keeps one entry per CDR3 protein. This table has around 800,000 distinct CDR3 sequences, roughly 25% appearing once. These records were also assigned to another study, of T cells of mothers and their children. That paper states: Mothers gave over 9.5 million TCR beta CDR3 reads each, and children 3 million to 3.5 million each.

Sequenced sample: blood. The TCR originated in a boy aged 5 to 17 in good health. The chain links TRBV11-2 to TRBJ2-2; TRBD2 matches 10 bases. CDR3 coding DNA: TGTGCCACCATGTGGGCTAGCGGGGGCCCCGTCGTCGGGGAGCTGTTTTTT. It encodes CATMWASGGPVVGELFF.